A single sample is the source of the 25 T cell receptor beta chains below, sequenced in a study of blood T cells in healthy people across ages. The second PCR ran about 6 to 11 cycles with a sample-barcoded 5' primer and J-beta primers. TCRdb analysed the 5' RACE reads with MiXCR anew, one entry per CDR3 protein. There are around 1,000,000 distinct CDR3 sequences in the sample; around two fifths occur only once, and about an eighth lies in the top ten. Input material: blood. These receptors were obtained from a man between 18 and 29 years old in good health.

This clonotype was detected ten times or more. The gene calls are TRBV12-3 or TRBV12-4 and TRBJ1-2, with D maybe TRBD1 (6 bases). V was clipped by 4 bases and J by 2 bases, with 17 bases between them. The CDR3 loop spans 16 amino acids. CDR3 sequence: CASSSRDTLENYGYTF. The CDR3 DNA sequence: TGTGCCAGCAGTTCTCGGGACACCTTAGAGAACTATGGCTACACCTTC.

This clonotype appeared a few times. The CDR3, as DNA: TGTGCCAGCAACTCCCCTCGGTCGGAAGCTTTCTTT. It is translated as CASNSPRSEAFF. V usage is TRBV3-1 and J usage is TRBJ1-1, with D unclear. The CDR3 has 12 residues. CDR1 and CDR2 from the germline V gene are LGHDT and YNNKEL (reference sequence). V was shortened by 7 bases and J by 8 bases, with 14 bases between the two germline ends.

This chain uses TRBV20-1 with TRBJ2-1, with 7 bases lining up with TRBD2. Germline V lookup: CDR1 DFQATT, CDR2 SNEGSKA (reference sequence). The CDR3 loop spans 15 amino acids. The V and J ends lost 1 base and 6 bases, in that order; junction bases with no gene match: 9. The CDR3 reads CSARVSSGECNEQFF. As DNA, the CDR3 is TGCAGTGCTAGAGTGTCAAGCGGGGAATGCAATGAGCAGTTCTTC.

The chain uses TRBV15 and TRBJ2-1; 8 bases line up with TRBD1. The CDR3 contains 16 residues. J gave up 3 bases and V 0 bases, and 4 bases lay outside the gene matches. Germline V gene sequence: CDR1 LNHNV, CDR2 YYDKDF (reference sequence). The CDR3 sequence is CATSREGQGLYNEQFF. In DNA, the CDR3 is TGTGCCACCAGCAGAGAAGGACAGGGTCTCTACAATGAGCAGTTCTTC.

The chain uses TRBV5-1 and TRBJ2-2; unclear D gene. The V and J ends lost 10 bases and 0 bases respectively, with 19 bases between them. The CDR3 extends over 16 amino acids. Germline assignment: CDR1 SGHRS and CDR2 YFSETQ. The DNA of the CDR3 is TGCGCCGTCTCCAAGGCAGGTCCGGCGAACACCGGGGAGCTGTTTTTT. Translation: CAVSKAGPANTGELFF.

The J gene is TRBJ2-3, the V gene TRBV4-2; 10 bases map to TRBD2. The CDR3 totals 16 residues. Germline trimming cut 4 bases from V and 2 bases from J; bases unmatched to any gene: 6. Germline V lookup: CDR1 LGHNA, CDR2 YNFKEQ. The CDR3 protein is CASSPSGTSDTDTQYF. Written as DNA, the CDR3 is TGTGCCAGCAGCCCTTCCGGGACTAGCGACACAGATACGCAGTATTTT.

This clonotype was seen more than once but under ten times. The rearrangement links TRBV9 to TRBJ1-5; 10 bases match TRBD1. The CDR3 runs to 14 residues. Germline V gene data show CDR1 as SGDLS and CDR2 as YYNGEE. The V segment lost 4 bases and the J segment 6 bases; nucleotides outside the gene matches: 4. The CDR3 spells CASSTGQGFQPQHF. DNA for the CDR3: TGTGCCAGCAGCACGGGACAGGGGTTTCAGCCCCAGCATTTT.

The chain joins TRBV29-1 to TRBJ2-1; D is perhaps TRBD2 (7 bases). Germline V gives CDR1 SQVTM, CDR2 ANQGSEA. Trimming stripped 5 bases from V and 10 bases from J, with 24 bases between. The CDR3 extends over 15 amino acids. The CDR3 loop is CSVSPPAGAGWEQFF. For the CDR3, the DNA is TGCAGCGTTTCCCCTCCCGCGGGGGCGGGATGGGAGCAGTTCTTC.

The CDR3 reads CASSLTGQGYYEQYF. The CDR3 region has the DNA TGTGCCAGCAGCCTCACGGGACAGGGTTACTACGAGCAGTACTTC. The chain uses TRBV7-2 and TRBJ2-7, with 9 bases fitting TRBD1. Germline-derived CDR1 and CDR2 are SGHTA and FQGNSA. This CDR3 spans 15 amino acids. V lost 5 bases to trimming and J lost 3 bases; unmatched junction nucleotides: 8.

There are a few counts of this clonotype. The CDR3 reads CASSFAWTDYNEQYF. The CDR3 bases are TGTGCCAGCAGCTTTGCGTGGACAGACTACAATGAGCAGTACTTC. This rearrangement joins TRBV11-1 to TRBJ2-1, with D perhaps matching TRBD1 (6 bases). The J call may be faulty, since TRBJ2-7 better matches the DNA end. Looked up from germline, CDR1 is SGHAT and CDR2 is FQDESV (reference sequence). The CDR3 has 15 amino acids.

CDR3 sequence (DNA): TGCAGTGCTAGAGATAAGGGGGAAACCGGGGAGCTGTTTTTT. Protein sequence: CSARDKGETGELFF. The chain recombines TRBV20-1 with TRBJ2-2, with D possibly being TRBD1 (6 bases). V lost 0 bases and J 5 bases, leaving 10 bases between the germline ends. CDR1 DFQATT and CDR2 SNEGSKA come from the germline V gene (reference sequence). The CDR3 covers 14 residues.

This clonotype was counted only a few times. V is TRBV18 and J is TRBJ2-5; D call uncertain. Trimming cost V 3 bases and J 5 bases, with 10 bases left between them. The CDR3 consists of 13 residues. Germline lookup yields CDR1 KGHSH and CDR2 LQKENI. In DNA form, the CDR3 reads TGTGCCAGCTCACCGGAACCTCCGGAGACCCAGTACTTC. This codes for CASSPEPPETQYF.

This clonotype was recorded a few times. This rearrangement joins TRBV28 to TRBJ2-4; no firm D call. Germline V gives CDR1 MDHEN, CDR2 SYDVKM. This CDR3 contains 16 residues. Deletions cut 4 bases from V and 3 bases from J, with 16 bases between. The CDR3 DNA reads as TGTGCCAGCAGTTCCCTACCGCAGGAAAACAAAAACATTCAGTACTTC. It codes for CASSSLPQENKNIQYF.

This clonotype was counted at least ten times. The chain uses TRBV29-1 and TRBJ2-1, with 11 positions matching TRBD1. V dropped 5 bases and J dropped 8; count of bases not matched to a gene: 11. Germline CDR1 reads SQVTM; CDR2 reads ANQGSEA. The CDR3 contains 15 residues. CDR3 amino acids: CSVPKPGQGVDEQFF. CDR3 bases: TGCAGCGTTCCCAAACCGGGACAGGGGGTCGATGAGCAGTTCTTC.

This rearrangement joins TRBV14 to TRBJ1-2; perhaps TRBD1 as D (5 bases). Trimming took 4 bases from V and 6 from J, leaving 27 bases between them. The CDR3 has 18 amino acids. The V gene's germline CDR1 is SGHDN and CDR2 FVKESK. CDR3 bases: TGTGCCAGCAGCCCACTTGTCTTGTTTCGTTCAGGGAAGAATGGCTACACCTTC. It specifies CASSPLVLFRSGKNGYTF.

This chain connects TRBV6-6 to TRBJ1-5; 7 nucleotides match TRBD1. CDR3 length: 14 amino acids. V trimming: 5 bases; J trimming: 5 bases; junction bases outside the gene matches: 6. CDR1 is MNHNY, CDR2 SVGAGI, per germline (reference sequence). CDR3 protein: CASSPTGFYQPQHF. As DNA, the CDR3 is TGTGCCAGCAGTCCGACAGGGTTCTATCAGCCCCAGCATTTT.

This clonotype appeared a few times. The rearrangement links TRBV4-1 to TRBJ2-3, with 9 bases that match TRBD2. Losses at the gene ends were 8 bases for V and 2 bases for J; bases not matched to a gene: 2. The CDR3 is 13 residues long. CDR1 is MGHRA and CDR2 is YSYEKL in the germline V gene. CDR3 sequence reads: CASQRGDTDTQYF. CDR3 in DNA: TGCGCCAGCCAGCGGGGGGACACAGATACGCAGTATTTT.

This clonotype was picked up a small number of times. The chain combines TRBV6-8 with TRBJ2-3; a possible D gene is TRBD2 (6 bases). This CDR3 has 16 amino acids. Germline CDR1 MNHGY, CDR2 SAAAGT. V was shortened by 0 bases and J by 2 bases, with 12 bases between the two germline ends. CDR3 DNA sequence: TGTGCCAGCAGTTACTCGCGGGAAAGGGTCACAGATACGCAGTATTTT. The encoded protein is CASSYSRERVTDTQYF.

This clonotype was seen ten or more times. This chain links TRBV7-2 with TRBJ2-1; D not certain. The V end lost 3 bases, the J end lost 0 bases, and 9 bases lay between the germline ends. The germline V gene encodes CDR1 SGHTA and CDR2 FQGNSA. The CDR3 extends over 15 amino acids. Written as DNA, the CDR3 is TGTGCCAGCAGCTTGGTCGGATACTCCTACAATGAGCAGTTCTTC. Residues: CASSLVGYSYNEQFF.

The gene calls are TRBV19 and TRBJ2-1; maybe TRBD2 (6 bases). V was pared by 3 bases and J by 7 bases, with 22 bases between. The length of the CDR3 is 17 residues. Germline V CDR1 and CDR2: LNHDA, SQIVND (reference sequence). CDR3 sequence (DNA): TGTGCCAGTAGTATGGCGGTCGGGGGTGGATCCAGAAATGAGCAGTTCTTC. Amino acids: CASSMAVGGGSRNEQFF.

This clonotype was seen more than once but under ten times. The rearrangement uses TRBV10-3 and TRBJ1-1, with 9 bases aligning to TRBD1. CDR1 and CDR2 (germline): ENHRY, SYGVKD. The junction had 5 bases not matched to a gene; V was cut back by 5 bases and J by 4 bases. The CDR3 totals 14 residues. In DNA, the CDR3 is TGTGCCATCAGTTCGACAGGGGGGATCACTGAAGCTTTCTTT. Translating gives CAISSTGGITEAFF.

This clonotype has just one count. This sequence joins TRBV20-1 and TRBJ1-5; 7 bases are shared with TRBD1. From germline, CDR1 is DFQATT and CDR2 SNEGSKA (reference sequence). Trimming removed 2 bases from V and 5 bases from J; junction bases left unmatched: 6. The CDR3 sequence is 14 residues long. The CDR3 DNA reads TGCAGTGCTAGACCCACAGGGGAGGATCAGCCCCAGCATTTT. Encoded protein: CSARPTGEDQPQHF.

There are a few counts of this clonotype. The chain employs TRBV12-3 or TRBV12-4 and TRBJ2-1; 7 nucleotides align to TRBD1. The CDR3 has 14 residues. V lost 5 bases, J lost 2 bases, and 3 bases stayed unmatched. The CDR3 nucleotides read TGTGCCAGCAGTAACAGGGGTACCTACAATGAGCAGTTCTTC. This translates into CASSNRGTYNEQFF.

V gene TRBV20-1 combines with J gene TRBJ2-1; 7 bases match TRBD1. CDR3 size: 16 residues. Trimming cost V 5 bases and J 2 bases; bases outside gene matches: 12. Germline V gives CDR1 DFQATT, CDR2 SNEGSKA (reference sequence). CDR3 nucleotide sequence: TGCAGTGCTGGAGGTACAGGGGCGTCCGCCTACAATGAGCAGTTCTTC. Translated: CSAGGTGASAYNEQFF.

Only a few counts were recorded for this clonotype. The genes are TRBV7-9 and TRBJ1-6, with 7 nucleotides matching TRBD1. V gave up 6 bases and J gave up 7 bases; unmatched junction bases: 6. This CDR3 has 14 residues. Germline V gene lookup returns CDR1 SEHNR and CDR2 FQNEAQ (reference sequence). The CDR3 sequence is CASSRDRPNSPLHF. The CDR3 region has the DNA TGTGCCAGCAGTCGGGACAGACCAAATTCACCCCTCCACTTT.